The 13 T cell receptor beta chains in this list originate from one sample, sequenced in a study of OX40 agonist ivuxolimab in advanced cancers. Profiled with immunoSEQ multiplex PCR; TCRdb holds only in-frame clones, not every one. The sample gives 45,000 to 65,000 clones, 88% of which show up once; 3.6% is in the top ten. Source: CD4+ or CD8+ T cells sorted from blood, taken in a trial of the OX40 agonist ivuxolimab. The receptor source for this set is an adult with an advanced solid tumor such as melanoma, head and neck, liver or kidney cancer.

This sequence joins TRBV6-4 and TRBJ2-1, with D perhaps TRBD2 (5 bases). CDR1 is MRHNA and CDR2 is SNTAGT in the germline V gene. The CDR3 is 12 residues long. The ends were cut back, 4 bases at V and 8 bases at J, with 9 bases in the middle. This chain's CDR3 is CASSAPSHEQFF. For the CDR3, the DNA is TGTGCCAGCAGTGCCCCTAGCCATGAGCAGTTCTTC.

V is TRBV23-1 and J is TRBJ1-4; D remains unclear. TRBV23-1 falls under the ORF class, with uncertain function. With 3 bases removed from V and 2 bases from J, the gap between germline ends came to 13 bases. This CDR3 is built from 16 residues. The CDR3 bases are TGCGCCAGCAGTCATCCCGGAACAAGCACTAATGAAAAACTGTTTTTT. This translates into CASSHPGTSTNEKLFF.

V usage is TRBV19 and J usage is TRBJ2-2, with a weak D call TRBD2 (6 bases). Germline V gene lookup returns CDR1 LNHDA and CDR2 SQIVND (reference sequence). V lost 3 bases and J 4 bases, leaving 12 bases between the germline ends. The CDR3 length is 15 residues. This CDR3 reads CASSISAGTTGELFF. The CDR3 bases are TGTGCCAGTAGTATTTCGGCGGGGACCACCGGGGAGCTGTTTTTT.

The chain has TRBV6-1 and TRBJ1-1; the D is unclear. V was cut by 6 bases and J by 7 bases, with 18 bases left in between. From germline, CDR1 is MNHNS and CDR2 SASEGT. CDR3 length: 14 amino acids. The CDR3 loop is CASRFIFGDGEAFF. CDR3 bases: TGTGCCAGCAGGTTTATTTTTGGAGATGGTGAAGCTTTCTTT.

The chain uses TRBV11-2 and TRBJ1-2, with D uncertain. Looked up from germline, CDR1 is SGHAT and CDR2 is FQNNGV. This CDR3 region has 12 residues. V lost 5 bases, J lost 3 bases, and 7 bases lay in between. The CDR3 protein is CASSLGDYGYTF. CDR3 in DNA: TGTGCCAGCAGCCTCGGAGACTATGGCTACACCTTC.

The chain joins TRBV5-1 to TRBJ1-1; D is perhaps TRBD1 (5 bases). CDR3 length equals 17 residues. CDR1 and CDR2 from the germline V gene are SGHRS and YFSETQ. The V gene lost 0 bases and the J gene lost 1 base, with 16 bases spanning the gap. In DNA, the CDR3 is TGCGCCAGCAGCTTGGCGGTCGGGGCCTTGGGGAACACTGAAGCTTTCTTT. It is translated as CASSLAVGALGNTEAFF.

The rearrangement uses TRBV7-9 and TRBJ2-5; the D is unclear. Per germline, CDR1 SEHNR and CDR2 FQNEAQ (reference sequence). V was clipped by 4 bases and J by 5 bases, with 20 bases between them. The CDR3 runs 16 residues. CDR3 residues: CASSYSATGLAETQYF. The CDR3 DNA is TGTGCCAGCAGCTATTCCGCGACCGGGCTTGCGGAGACCCAGTACTTC.

Comments on this clone: The same CDR3 is also encoded by other DNA sequences in this sample. The chain links TRBV19 to TRBJ1-5; 10 positions match TRBD1. Per the germline V gene, CDR1 is LNHDA and CDR2 is SQIVND (reference sequence). V lost 3 bases and J lost 2; bases outside the gene matches: 1. This CDR3 has 15 residues. The CDR3 loop is CASSIGTGGNQPQHF. The DNA of the CDR3 is TGTGCCAGTAGTATCGGGACAGGGGGCAATCAGCCCCAGCATTTT.

V usage is TRBV5-5 and J usage is TRBJ2-1; TRBD2 matches 8 bases. Germline CDR1 SGHKS, CDR2 YYEKEE (reference sequence). The CDR3 spans 15 residues. V lost 4 bases, J lost 2 bases, and 5 bases stayed unmatched. The CDR3 DNA sequence: TGTGCCAGCAGCATTAGCGGGAAGACCTACAATGAGCAGTTCTTC. Its translation is CASSISGKTYNEQFF.

The chain has TRBV2 and TRBJ1-5; D is perhaps TRBD1 (6 bases). CDR1 SNHLY and CDR2 FYNNEI come from the germline V gene. The CDR3 contains 15 residues. V lost 1 base to trimming and J lost 5 bases, with 12 bases between them. The CDR3 nucleotides are TGTGCCAGCAGTGAAGAGGGCAGGGGAGATCAGCCCCAGCATTTT. This encodes CASSEEGRGDQPQHF.

The chain couples TRBV7-3 to TRBJ2-3; 13 bases are shared with TRBD2. Germline CDR1 is SGHTA and CDR2 is FQGTGA. The CDR3 covers 16 residues. With V trimmed by 4 bases and J by 2 bases, 3 bases remained unmatched. The CDR3 nucleotides are TGTGCCAGCAGCTCGGGACTAGCGGGGTCCACAGATACGCAGTATTTT. Protein sequence: CASSSGLAGSTDTQYF.

The chain uses TRBV2 and TRBJ2-5, with D possibly being TRBD2 (6 bases). Trimming left V 3 bases short and J 9 bases short, with 14 bases between. The CDR3 consists of 13 residues. The germline gives CDR1 SNHLY, CDR2 FYNNEI. For the CDR3, the DNA is TGTGCCAGCAGTGATAGGGTTAGGGAGGCCCAGTACTTC. Translation: CASSDRVREAQYF. Looking up the rest from reference TRBV2 and TRBJ2-5 gives the full variable domain: EPEVTQTPSHQVTQMGQEVILRCVPISNHLYFYWYRQILGQKVEFLVSFYNNEISEKSEIFDDQFSVERPDGSNFTLKIRSTKLEDSAMYFCASSDRVREAQYFGPGTRLLVL.

This rearrangement joins TRBV28 to TRBJ1-1; D is undetermined. V dropped 5 bases and J dropped 0 bases, with 16 bases sitting between them. From germline, CDR1 is MDHEN and CDR2 SYDVKM. The CDR3 length is 16 residues. The chain's CDR3 is CASSVPGRAMNTEAFF. The CDR3 region has the DNA TGTGCCAGCAGTGTGCCGGGGAGGGCTATGAACACTGAAGCTTTCTTT.